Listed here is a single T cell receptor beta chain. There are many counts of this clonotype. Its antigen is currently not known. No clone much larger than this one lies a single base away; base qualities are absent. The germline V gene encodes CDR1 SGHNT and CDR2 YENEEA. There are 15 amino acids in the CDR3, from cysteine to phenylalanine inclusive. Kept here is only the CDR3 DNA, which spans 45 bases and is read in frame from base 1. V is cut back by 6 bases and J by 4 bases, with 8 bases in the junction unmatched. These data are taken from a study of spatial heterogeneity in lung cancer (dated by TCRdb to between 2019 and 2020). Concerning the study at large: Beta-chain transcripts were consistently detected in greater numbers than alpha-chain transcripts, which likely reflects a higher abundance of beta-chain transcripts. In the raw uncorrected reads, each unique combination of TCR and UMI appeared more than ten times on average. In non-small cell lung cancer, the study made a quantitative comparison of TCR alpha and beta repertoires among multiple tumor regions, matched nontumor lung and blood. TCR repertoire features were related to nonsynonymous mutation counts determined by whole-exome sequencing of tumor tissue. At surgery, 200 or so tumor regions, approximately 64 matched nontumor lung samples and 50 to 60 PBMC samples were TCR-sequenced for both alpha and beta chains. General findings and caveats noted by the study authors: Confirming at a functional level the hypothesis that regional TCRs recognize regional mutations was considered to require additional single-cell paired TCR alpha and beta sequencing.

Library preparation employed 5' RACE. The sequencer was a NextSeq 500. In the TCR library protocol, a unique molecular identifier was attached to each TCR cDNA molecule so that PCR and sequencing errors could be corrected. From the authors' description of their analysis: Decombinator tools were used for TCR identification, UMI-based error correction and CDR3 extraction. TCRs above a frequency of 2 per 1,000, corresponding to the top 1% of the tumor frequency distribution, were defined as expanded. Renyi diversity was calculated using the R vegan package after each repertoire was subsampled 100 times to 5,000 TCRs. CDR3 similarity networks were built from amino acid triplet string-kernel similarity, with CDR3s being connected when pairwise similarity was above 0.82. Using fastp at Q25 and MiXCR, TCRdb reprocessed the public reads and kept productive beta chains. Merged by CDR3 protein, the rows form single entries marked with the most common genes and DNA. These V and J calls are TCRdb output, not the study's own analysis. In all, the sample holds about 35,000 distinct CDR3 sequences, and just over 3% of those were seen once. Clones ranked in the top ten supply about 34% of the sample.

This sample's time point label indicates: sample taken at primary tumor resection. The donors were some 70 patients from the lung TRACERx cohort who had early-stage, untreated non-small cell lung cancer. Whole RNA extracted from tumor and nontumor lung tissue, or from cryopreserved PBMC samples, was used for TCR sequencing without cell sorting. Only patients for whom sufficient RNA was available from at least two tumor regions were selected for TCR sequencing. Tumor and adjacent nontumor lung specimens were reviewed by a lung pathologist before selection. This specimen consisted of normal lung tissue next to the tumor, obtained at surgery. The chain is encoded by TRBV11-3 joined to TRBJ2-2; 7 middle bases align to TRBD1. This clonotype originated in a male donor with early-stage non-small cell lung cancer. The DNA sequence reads TGTGCCAGCAGTCGGACCGGGACAGCCACCGGGGAGCTGTTTTTT. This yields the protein CASSRTGTATGELFF.